This entry lists 8 T cell receptor beta chains sequenced from one sample in a study of blood T cell repertoires in COVID-19. Produced via immunoSEQ multiplex PCR; TCRdb's table is partial and in-frame only. The table has under 95,000 clones, around 87% seen once. The sequencing input was peripheral blood. These receptor sequences come from a human donor with acute or convalescent COVID-19. The donor label of this sample is uncertain.

The chain couples TRBV6-5 to TRBJ2-7, with D perhaps matching TRBD1 (6 bases). V lost 7 bases and J lost 0, with 13 bases in between. The CDR3 covers 14 residues. CDR1 is MNHEY, CDR2 SVGAGI, per germline. The CDR3 DNA reads as TGTGCCAGCACCACAGGGAGACGCTCCTACGAGCAGTACTTC. This translates into CASTTGRRSYEQYF.

This sequence joins TRBV18 and TRBJ1-3; TRBD1 agrees at 7 bases. V shed 2 bases and J 0 bases; nucleotides not matched to a gene: 7. CDR3 size: 17 residues. Germline lookup yields CDR1 KGHSH and CDR2 LQKENI. The CDR3 sequence: CASSPYLGTDSGNTIYF. In DNA, the CDR3 is TGTGCCAGCTCACCATACCTAGGGACAGACTCTGGAAACACCATATATTTT.

This chain uses TRBV15 with TRBJ2-2; D perhaps matches TRBD2 (5 bases). Trimming cost V 1 base and J 1 base, with 10 bases left between them. The CDR3 loop spans 16 amino acids. The germline V gene encodes CDR1 LNHNV and CDR2 YYDKDF (reference sequence). The CDR3 region has the DNA TGTGCCACCAGCAGAGCGCGGGCCATGAACACCGGGGAGCTGTTTTTT. Residues: CATSRARAMNTGELFF.

The chain links TRBV19 to TRBJ2-1; D remains ambiguous. The CDR3 runs to 11 residues. CDR1 LNHDA and CDR2 SQIVND come from the germline V gene (reference sequence). Trimming took 2 bases from V and 10 from J, leaving 6 bases between them. This CDR3 is CASSITGEQFF. The CDR3 region has the DNA TGTGCCAGTAGTATAACCGGGGAGCAGTTCTTC.

V is TRBV29-1 and J is TRBJ2-5; D may be TRBD2 (5 bases). V lost 8 bases and J 5 bases, leaving 18 bases between the germline ends. Looked up from germline, CDR1 is SQVTM and CDR2 is ANQGSEA. The length of the CDR3 is 13 residues. The CDR3 DNA reads TGCAGCTCCCGGACTCCCGACGGTGAGACCCAGTACTTC. The encoded protein is CSSRTPDGETQYF.

The chain employs TRBV29-1 and TRBJ1-2; a weak D match, TRBD1 (5 bases). The V end lost 2 bases, the J end lost 8 bases, and 12 bases lay between the germline ends. CDR3 length equals 12 residues. Germline CDR1 reads SQVTM; CDR2 reads ANQGSEA. The chain's CDR3 is CSVESGKWGYTF. The DNA of the CDR3 is TGCAGCGTTGAATCAGGGAAGTGGGGCTACACCTTC. The complete variable domain, with remaining parts taken from reference TRBV29-1 and TRBJ1-2, reads SAVISQKPSRDICQRGTSLTIQCQVDSQVTMMFWYRQQPGQSLTLIATANQGSEATYESGFVIDKFPISRPNLTFSTLTVSNMSPEDSSIYLCSVESGKWGYTFGSGTRLTVV.

The chain joins TRBV9 to TRBJ1-1, with D unclear. Trimming left V 0 bases short and J 7 bases short, with 10 bases between. CDR3 size: 13 residues. Germline CDR1 and CDR2: SGDLS and YYNGEE. The CDR3 DNA reads TGTGCCAGCAGCGTAGTCCCTGGCGGTGAAGCTTTCTTT. It specifies CASSVVPGGEAFF.

The chain couples TRBV5-1 to TRBJ2-7; 7 nucleotides match TRBD1. Losses at the gene ends were 4 bases for V and 5 bases for J; bases not matched to a gene: 6. Per germline, CDR1 SGHRS and CDR2 YFSETQ. The CDR3 loop spans 13 amino acids. CDR3 in DNA: TGCGCCAGCAGCAGAACAGGGGTGAACGAGCAGTACTTC. Residues: CASSRTGVNEQYF.